This T cell receptor (beta chain) originates from a study of Ad26.COV2.S vaccination and SARS-CoV-2 variants. On the study more broadly: In the study, Ad26.COV2.S was injected intramuscularly once, or twice 56 days apart.

Clones were sequenced by immunoSEQ multiplex PCR, and TCRdb holds only the in-frame ones, with some missing. This sample has about 320,000 clones, with around 90% found just once. The CDR3 length is 13 residues. The V and J ends lost 9 bases and 0 bases, in that order; junction bases with no gene match: 2. From germline, CDR1 is KGHDR and CDR2 SFDVKD. Treatment defined: about 20 received Ad26.COV2.S at low or high dose, single or two shots; about 5 received placebo; per-sample allocation not given. Day 63 after the first vaccine or placebo injection was the time point for sampling. An adult donor aged 18-55 years was enrolled in Boston.

The chain has TRBV24-1 and TRBJ1-1, with 8 bases fitting TRBD1. This receptor was identified in a person aged 18-65 years who received the Ad26.COV2.S COVID-19 vaccine or a placebo. The input for sequencing was peripheral blood, taken in a trial of Ad26.COV2.S vaccine versus placebo. The CDR3 nucleotides are TGTGCCACCTTGGGACAGGTGAACACTGAAGCTTTCTTT. Encoded protein: CATLGQVNTEAFF.